This T cell receptor beta chain was identified during a study of T cell responses to AZD1222 COVID-19 vaccine. About the study: Second-dose timings of about 4 or about 12 weeks were pooled. General study points: Spike-specific TCRs gained breadth and depth after people received two AZD1222 doses. Mostly white British, mostly female donors; authors suggested clonal diversity may be underestimated.

Remarks on this clone: What it binds is not known.

Here immunoSEQ multiplex PCR was the method, and the copy in TCRdb shows in-frame clones only, minus some. The table lists 110,000 to 150,000 clones, over 75% of them singletons. CDR3 length: 12 amino acids. The V end was cut by 1 base, the J end by 3 bases, with 3 bases between. Germline assignment: CDR1 MGHRA and CDR2 YSYEKL. The genes are TRBV4-1 and TRBJ1-2; D is unclear. The receptor's source is an adult in good health. Sequencing was performed on peripheral blood, taken on day 0 of AZD1222 vaccination. The CDR3 nucleotides read TGCGCCAGCAGCCAAGTGCACTATGGCTACACCTTC. Encoded protein: CASSQVHYGYTF.